This entry lists 16 T cell receptor beta chains sequenced from one sample in a study of shared clonotypes between healthy human individuals (dated by TCRdb to about 2020). Receptor amplification or capture employed the immunoSEQ multiplex PCR assay. TCRdb obtained this table from immuneACCESS and retained in-frame rearrangements with V and J assigned. These tables miss some clones; where compared with another copy, unresolved V genes account for less than half of the shortfall, and the remainder is unexplained. The sample table records about 1.4 million clones; roughly 96% of these occur just once. The ten largest clones add up to more than 0.9% of the sample. The sample consisted of naive CD4+ T cells sorted from blood. Sample cell subset or site, as interpreted from the label and publication: CD45RA+ positively selected. Receptors originate from a man younger than 45 in good health.

The genes are TRBV19 and TRBJ2-1; unclear D gene. Trimming stripped 2 bases from V and 8 bases from J, with 10 bases between. The CDR3 runs to 13 residues. Looked up from germline, CDR1 is LNHDA and CDR2 is SQIVND (reference sequence). Here the CDR3 DNA reads TGTGCCAGTAGTATAACCGATCTGTATGAGCAGTTCTTC. Translated, it gives CASSITDLYEQFF.

Worth noting for this clone: The junction departs from germline at one end; a sequencing error may be responsible. The chain has TRBV2 and TRBJ2-1, with D possibly matching TRBD2 (5 bases). The CDR3 has 13 residues. Germline values: CDR1 SNHLY, CDR2 FYNNEI. CDR3 amino acids: CASSEEVYTEQFF. The CDR3 bases are TGTGCCAGCAGTGAGGAGGTGTACACTGAGCAGTTCTTC.

The V call is TRBV28, the J call TRBJ2-7; a weak D match, TRBD1 (6 bases). Germline V gene lookup returns CDR1 MDHEN and CDR2 SYDVKM. This CDR3 spans 15 amino acids. Trimming removed 1 base at V and 9 bases at J, with 19 bases between. The CDR3, as DNA: TGTGCCAGCAGTTTATATTGGACAGAACAGGAAGTGCAGTACTTC. Translated: CASSLYWTEQEVQYF.

This clone is a singleton in its sample. The V call is TRBV28, the J call TRBJ1-1; 7 bases map to TRBD1. The germline gives CDR1 MDHEN, CDR2 SYDVKM. The CDR3 has 12 amino acids. V gave up 4 bases and J gave up 7 bases; unmatched junction bases: 3. The CDR3, as DNA: TGTGCCAGCAGTTCGGACAGGTTTGAAGCTTTCTTT. This sequence encodes CASSSDRFEAFF.

The chain carries TRBV4-3 and TRBJ1-2; D unclear. Trimming took off 7 bases at V and 2 bases at J, with 23 bases between the two ends. This CDR3 region has 17 residues. Per the germline V gene, CDR1 is LGHNA and CDR2 is YSLEER. The CDR3 region has the DNA TGCGCCAGCAACAAAGACCCGAGGACGTCCCTGAACTATGGCTACACCTTC. Amino acid sequence: CASNKDPRTSLNYGYTF.

The CDR3 protein is CASSPSGLAGGVRVIYEQYF. DNA for the CDR3: TGTGCCAGCTCACCATCTGGCCTAGCGGGGGGTGTTCGCGTAATCTACGAGCAGTACTTC. The chain uses TRBV18 and TRBJ2-7; 11 bases align to TRBD2. The CDR3 sequence is 20 residues long. The V segment lost 2 bases and the J segment 3 bases; nucleotides outside the gene matches: 18. Germline V gene sequence: CDR1 KGHSH, CDR2 LQKENI.

The chain couples TRBV28 to TRBJ2-1; TRBD2 matches 9 bases. V shed 6 bases, J shed 6 bases, and the junction held 12 bases outside the gene matches. Germline V CDR1 and CDR2: MDHEN, SYDVKM. The CDR3 contains 16 residues. The CDR3 region is CASRATTPLAGNEQFF. CDR3 nucleotide sequence: TGTGCCAGCAGAGCTACTACGCCACTAGCGGGCAATGAGCAGTTCTTC. The full variable domain, rest sourced from reference TRBV28 and TRBJ2-1, is DVKVTQSSRYLVKRTGEKVFLECVQDMDHENMFWYRQDPGLGLRLIYFSYDVKMKEKGDIPEGYSVSREKKERFSLILESASTNQTSMYLCASRATTPLAGNEQFFGPGTRLTVL.

This clone has a handful of counts. The chain employs TRBV28 and TRBJ1-5, with 8 bases identical to TRBD1. The V gene's germline CDR1 is MDHEN and CDR2 SYDVKM. With 6 bases clipped from V and 6 bases from J, the junction kept 7 bases outside the gene matches. The CDR3 sequence is 14 residues long. The CDR3: CASRKDRVVQPQHF. CDR3 DNA sequence: TGTGCCAGCAGAAAGGACAGGGTGGTTCAGCCCCAGCATTTT.

CDR3 loop: CASSLLGLAGGGETQYF. DNA for the CDR3: TGTGCCAGCTCACTTCTGGGACTAGCGGGAGGAGGAGAGACCCAGTACTTC. The chain has TRBV18 and TRBJ2-5; 15 bases align to TRBD2. This CDR3 is 17 amino acids long. Trimming cost V 4 bases and J 4 bases; bases outside gene matches: 7. Germline CDR1 and CDR2: KGHSH and LQKENI.

This rearrangement joins TRBV7-9 to TRBJ1-1; 8 nucleotides align to TRBD1. CDR3 length: 15 residues. With V trimmed by 5 bases and J by 1 base, 6 bases remained unmatched. Germline CDR1 and CDR2: SEHNR and FQNEAQ (reference sequence). The chain's CDR3 is CASSPPGTGNTEAFF. CDR3 DNA sequence: TGTGCCAGCAGCCCACCTGGGACAGGGAACACTGAAGCTTTCTTT.

This chain joins TRBV7-3 and TRBJ2-6, with a possible D match to TRBD2 (6 bases). V shed 3 bases and J shed 0 bases, with 12 bases lying between them. The CDR3 is made up of 17 amino acids. Per the germline V gene, CDR1 is SGHTA and CDR2 is FQGTGA. In nucleotides, the CDR3 is TGTGCCAGCAGCTTCGGCGGGGCCAGCTCTGGGGCCAACGTCCTGACTTTC. Translating gives CASSFGGASSGANVLTF.

The V and J genes are TRBV5-6 and TRBJ1-5, with D perhaps TRBD1 (6 bases). The CDR3 has 15 amino acids. V was clipped by 4 bases and J by 7 bases, with 18 bases between them. Germline loops: CDR1 SGHDT, CDR2 YYEEEE. The CDR3 sequence is CASSPGGVGAQPQHF. The CDR3 DNA follows: TGTGCCAGCAGCCCGGGCGGTGTGGGGGCCCAGCCCCAGCATTTT.

J is TRBJ2-7 and V is TRBV9; 8 nucleotides align to TRBD2. CDR1 and CDR2 from the germline V gene are SGDLS and YYNGEE. The V and J ends lost 2 bases and 6 bases, in that order; junction bases with no gene match: 10. There are 15 residues in the CDR3. The DNA for the CDR3 is TGTGCCAGCAGCGTTGGAGCGGGAGCCCCCACCGAGCAGTACTTC. It yields the protein CASSVGAGAPTEQYF.

The chain combines TRBV28 with TRBJ1-4; maybe TRBD1 (6 bases). Trimming took 4 bases from V and 1 from J, leaving 13 bases between them. CDR3 size: 16 residues. Per germline, CDR1 MDHEN and CDR2 SYDVKM. CDR3 DNA sequence: TGTGCCAGCAGTTCCACAGGGCCGCGAACTAATGAAAAACTGTTTTTT. This translates into CASSSTGPRTNEKLFF.

This chain joins TRBV5-1 and TRBJ1-3; the match to TRBD1 covers 7 bases. Per the germline V gene, CDR1 is SGHRS and CDR2 is YFSETQ. CDR3 length: 17 amino acids. V lost 0 bases to trimming and J lost 0 bases; unmatched junction nucleotides: 6. The DNA of the CDR3 is TGCGCCAGCAGCTTGGACTTCAGGGGGGACTCTGGAAACACCATATATTTT. Protein sequence: CASSLDFRGDSGNTIYF.

As to this clone: The same CDR3 also results from other DNA sequences found in this sample. V is TRBV5-1 and J is TRBJ2-7; TRBD2 aligns across 9 bases. CDR1 SGHRS and CDR2 YFSETQ come from the germline V gene. CDR3 length: 15 amino acids. The ends lost 0 bases at V and 2 bases at J; junction bases unmatched: 3. This chain's CDR3 is CASSLVVAGAYEQYF. In DNA form, the CDR3 reads TGCGCCAGCAGCTTGGTGGTAGCGGGAGCCTACGAGCAGTACTTC.